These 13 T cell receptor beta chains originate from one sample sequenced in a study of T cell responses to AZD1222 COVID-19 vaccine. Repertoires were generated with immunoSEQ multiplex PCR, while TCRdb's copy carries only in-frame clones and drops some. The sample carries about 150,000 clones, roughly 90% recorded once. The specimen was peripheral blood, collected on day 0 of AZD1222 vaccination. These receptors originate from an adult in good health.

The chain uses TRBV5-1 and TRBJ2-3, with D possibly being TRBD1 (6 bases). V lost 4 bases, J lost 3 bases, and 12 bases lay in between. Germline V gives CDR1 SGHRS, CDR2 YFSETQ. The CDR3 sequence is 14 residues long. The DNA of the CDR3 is TGCGCCAGCAGCGTTAAACAGGGAACAGATACGCAGTATTTT. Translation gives CASSVKQGTDTQYF.

CDR3 nucleotides: TGTGCCAGCAGCTTACCGGCCATGAGGCAGGGGAGAGGGTCACCCCTCCACTTT. This sequence encodes CASSLPAMRQGRGSPLHF. The chain has TRBV7-9 and TRBJ1-6; D perhaps matches TRBD1 (6 bases). From germline, CDR1 is SEHNR and CDR2 FQNEAQ (reference sequence). V lost 2 bases and J 10 bases, leaving 24 bases between the germline ends. The CDR3 is 18 amino acids.

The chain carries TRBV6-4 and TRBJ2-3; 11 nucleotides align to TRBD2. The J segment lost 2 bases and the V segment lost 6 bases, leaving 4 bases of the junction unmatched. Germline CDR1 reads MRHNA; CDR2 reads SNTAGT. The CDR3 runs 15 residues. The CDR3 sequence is CASRPGLADTDTQYF. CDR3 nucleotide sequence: TGTGCCAGCAGGCCGGGACTAGCGGACACAGATACGCAGTATTTT.

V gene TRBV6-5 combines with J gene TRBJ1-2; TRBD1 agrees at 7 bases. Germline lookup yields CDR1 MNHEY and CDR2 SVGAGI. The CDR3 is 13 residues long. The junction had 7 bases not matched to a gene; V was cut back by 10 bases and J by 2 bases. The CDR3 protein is CAISRQGNYGYTF. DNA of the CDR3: TGTGCCATCTCGCGACAGGGAAACTATGGCTACACCTTC.

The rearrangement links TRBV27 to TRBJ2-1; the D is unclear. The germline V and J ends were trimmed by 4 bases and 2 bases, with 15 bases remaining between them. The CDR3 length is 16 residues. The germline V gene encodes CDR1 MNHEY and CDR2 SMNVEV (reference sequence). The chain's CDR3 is CASSSYSPGAYNEQFF. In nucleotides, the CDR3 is TGTGCCAGCAGTTCCTACTCTCCTGGCGCCTACAATGAGCAGTTCTTC.

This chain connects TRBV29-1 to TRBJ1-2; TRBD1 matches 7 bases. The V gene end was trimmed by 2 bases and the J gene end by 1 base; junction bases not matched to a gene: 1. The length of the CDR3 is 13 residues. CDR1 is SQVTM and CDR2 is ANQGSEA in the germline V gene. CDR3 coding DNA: TGCAGCGTTGAACAGGGGGATAACTATGGCTACACCTTC. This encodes CSVEQGDNYGYTF.

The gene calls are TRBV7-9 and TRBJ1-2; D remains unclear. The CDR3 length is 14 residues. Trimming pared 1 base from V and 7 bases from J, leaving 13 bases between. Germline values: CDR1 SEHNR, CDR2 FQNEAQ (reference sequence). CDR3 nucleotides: TGTGCCAGCAGCTTAGTTCATATTGTTGGTGGCTACACCTTC. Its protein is CASSLVHIVGGYTF.

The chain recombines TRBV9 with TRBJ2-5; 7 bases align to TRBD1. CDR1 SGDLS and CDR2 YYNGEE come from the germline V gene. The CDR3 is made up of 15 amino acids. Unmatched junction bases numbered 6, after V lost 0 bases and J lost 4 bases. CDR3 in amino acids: CASSVGQGVVETQYF. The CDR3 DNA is TGTGCCAGCAGCGTAGGGCAGGGGGTTGTAGAGACCCAGTACTTC.

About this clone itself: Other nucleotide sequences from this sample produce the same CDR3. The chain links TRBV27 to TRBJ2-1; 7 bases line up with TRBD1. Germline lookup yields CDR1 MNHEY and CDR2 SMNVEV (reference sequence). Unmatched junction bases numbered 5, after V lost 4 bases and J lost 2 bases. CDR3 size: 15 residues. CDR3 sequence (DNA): TGTGCCAGCAGTTCACGGACAGGCGCCTACAATGAGCAGTTCTTC. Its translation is CASSSRTGAYNEQFF.

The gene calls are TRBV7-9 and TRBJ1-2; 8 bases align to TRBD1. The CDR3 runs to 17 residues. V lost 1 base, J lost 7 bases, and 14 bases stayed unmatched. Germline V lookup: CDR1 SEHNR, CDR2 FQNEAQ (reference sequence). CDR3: CASSLETGETNYGGYTF. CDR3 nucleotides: TGTGCCAGCAGCTTAGAGACAGGGGAAACTAACTATGGTGGCTACACCTTC.

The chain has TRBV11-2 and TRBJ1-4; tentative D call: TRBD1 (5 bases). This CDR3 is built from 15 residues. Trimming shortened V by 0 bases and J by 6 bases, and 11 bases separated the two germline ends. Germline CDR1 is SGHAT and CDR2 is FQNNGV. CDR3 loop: CASSLDLGRDEKLFF. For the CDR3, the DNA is TGTGCCAGCAGCTTAGATCTGGGCAGGGATGAAAAACTGTTTTTT.

This chain's CDR3 is CASTTLGLGEQFF. DNA for the CDR3: TGTGCCAGCACTACACTAGGTCTCGGGGAGCAGTTCTTC. V usage is TRBV6-8 and J usage is TRBJ2-1, with D possibly matching TRBD2 (5 bases). V was clipped by 7 bases and J by 10 bases, with 17 bases between them. Germline lookup yields CDR1 MNHGY and CDR2 SAAAGT. The CDR3 extends over 13 amino acids.

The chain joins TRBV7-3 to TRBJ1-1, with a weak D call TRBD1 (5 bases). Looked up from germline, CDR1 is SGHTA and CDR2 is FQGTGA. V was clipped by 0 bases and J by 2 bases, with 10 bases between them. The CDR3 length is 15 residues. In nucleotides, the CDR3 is TGTGCCAGCAGCTTAACAGGTCAGGGTAACACTGAAGCTTTCTTT. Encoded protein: CASSLTGQGNTEAFF.